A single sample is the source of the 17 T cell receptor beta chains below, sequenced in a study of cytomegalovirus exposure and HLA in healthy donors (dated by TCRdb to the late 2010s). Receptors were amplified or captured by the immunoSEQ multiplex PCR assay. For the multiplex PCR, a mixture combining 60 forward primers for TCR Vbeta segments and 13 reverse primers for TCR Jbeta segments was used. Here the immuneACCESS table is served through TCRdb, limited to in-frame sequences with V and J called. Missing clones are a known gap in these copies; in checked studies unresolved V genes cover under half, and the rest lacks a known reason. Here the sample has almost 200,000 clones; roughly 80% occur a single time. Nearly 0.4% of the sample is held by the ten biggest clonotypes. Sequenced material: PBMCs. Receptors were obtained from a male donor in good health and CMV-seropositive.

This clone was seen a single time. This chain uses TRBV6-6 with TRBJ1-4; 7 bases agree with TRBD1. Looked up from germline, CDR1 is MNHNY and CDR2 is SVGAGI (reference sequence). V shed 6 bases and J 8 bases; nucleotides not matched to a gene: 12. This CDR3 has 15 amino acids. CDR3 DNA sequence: TGTGCCAGCAGCTCTACAGGGGAGGTAGCGGAAAAACTGTTTTTT. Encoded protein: CASSSTGEVAEKLFF.

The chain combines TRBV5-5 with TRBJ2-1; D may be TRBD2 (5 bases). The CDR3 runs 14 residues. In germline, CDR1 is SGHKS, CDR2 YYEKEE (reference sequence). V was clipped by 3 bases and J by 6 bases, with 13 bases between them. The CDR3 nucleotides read TGTGCCAGCAGCTGGCATCCTAGCTTCAATGAGCAGTTCTTC. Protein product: CASSWHPSFNEQFF.

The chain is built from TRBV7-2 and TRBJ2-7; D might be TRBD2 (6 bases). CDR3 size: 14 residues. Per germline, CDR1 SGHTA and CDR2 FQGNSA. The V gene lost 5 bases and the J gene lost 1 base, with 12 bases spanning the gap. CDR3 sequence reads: CASSQTGSSYEQYF. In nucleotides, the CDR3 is TGTGCCAGCAGCCAGACCGGGAGTTCCTACGAGCAGTACTTC.

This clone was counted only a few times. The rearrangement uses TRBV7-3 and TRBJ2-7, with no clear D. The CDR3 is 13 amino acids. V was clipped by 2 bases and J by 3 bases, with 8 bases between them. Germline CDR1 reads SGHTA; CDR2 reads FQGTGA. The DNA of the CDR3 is TGTGCCAGCAGCTTACTGGGCAGCTACGAGCAGTACTTC. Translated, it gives CASSLLGSYEQYF.

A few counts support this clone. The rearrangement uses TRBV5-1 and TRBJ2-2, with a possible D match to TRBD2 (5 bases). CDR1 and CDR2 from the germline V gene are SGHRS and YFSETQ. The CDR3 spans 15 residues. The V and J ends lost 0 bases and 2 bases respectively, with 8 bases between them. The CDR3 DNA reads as TGCGCCAGCAGCTTGGCCTCTAGCAACACCGGGGAGCTGTTTTTT. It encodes CASSLASSNTGELFF.

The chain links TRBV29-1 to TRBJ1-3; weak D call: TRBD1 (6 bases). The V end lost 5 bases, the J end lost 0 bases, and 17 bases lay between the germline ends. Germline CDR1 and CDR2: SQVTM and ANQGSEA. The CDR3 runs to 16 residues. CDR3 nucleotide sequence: TGCAGCGTTTCCCCCTTCGGCAGGGGCTCTGGAAACACCATATATTTT. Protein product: CSVSPFGRGSGNTIYF.

CDR3 sequence (DNA): TGTGCCAGCTCACCATACGGGAGCCAAGAGACCCAGTACTTC. It encodes CASSPYGSQETQYF. The chain has TRBV18 and TRBJ2-5; a weak D match, TRBD2 (6 bases). This CDR3 has 14 amino acids. Germline V gene data show CDR1 as KGHSH and CDR2 as LQKENI. The germline V and J ends were trimmed by 2 bases and 1 base, with 8 bases remaining between them. The variable domain in full, completed from reference TRBV18 and TRBJ2-5, reads NAGVMQNPRHLVRRRGQEARLRCSPMKGHSHVYWYRQLPEEGLKFMVYLQKENIIDESGMPKERFSAEFPKEGPSILRIQQVVRGDSAAYFCASSPYGSQETQYFGPGTRLLVL.

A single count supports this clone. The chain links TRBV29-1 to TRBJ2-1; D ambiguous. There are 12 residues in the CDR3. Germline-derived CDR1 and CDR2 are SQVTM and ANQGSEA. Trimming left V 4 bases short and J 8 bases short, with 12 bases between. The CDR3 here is CSVGPAGYEQFF. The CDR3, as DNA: TGCAGCGTTGGGCCTGCCGGGTATGAGCAGTTCTTC.

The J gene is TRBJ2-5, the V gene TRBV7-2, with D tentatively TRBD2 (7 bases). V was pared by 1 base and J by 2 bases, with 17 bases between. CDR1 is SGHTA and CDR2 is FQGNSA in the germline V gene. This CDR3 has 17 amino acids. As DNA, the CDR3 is TGTGCCAGCAGCTTAGTCTTTTTGCGGGGGCCTCAAGAGACCCAGTACTTC. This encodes CASSLVFLRGPQETQYF.

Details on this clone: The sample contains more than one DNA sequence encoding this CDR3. The CDR3 DNA reads TGCGCCAGCAGCCCCCGGGGGGACACTGAAGCTTTCTTT. It codes for CASSPRGDTEAFF. The chain joins TRBV5-1 to TRBJ1-1; TRBD1 is a possible D gene (5 bases). Germline lookup yields CDR1 SGHRS and CDR2 YFSETQ. Between the trimmed V and J ends, which lost 4 bases and 3 bases, there was a span of 10 bases. The length of the CDR3 is 13 residues.

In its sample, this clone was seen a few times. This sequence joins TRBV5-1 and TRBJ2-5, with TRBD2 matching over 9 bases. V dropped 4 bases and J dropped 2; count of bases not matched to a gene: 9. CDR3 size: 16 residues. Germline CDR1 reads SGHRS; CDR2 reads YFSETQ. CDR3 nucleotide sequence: TGCGCCAGCAGCCCATCTGGCGGGGGGGCTCAAGAGACCCAGTACTTC. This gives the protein CASSPSGGGAQETQYF.

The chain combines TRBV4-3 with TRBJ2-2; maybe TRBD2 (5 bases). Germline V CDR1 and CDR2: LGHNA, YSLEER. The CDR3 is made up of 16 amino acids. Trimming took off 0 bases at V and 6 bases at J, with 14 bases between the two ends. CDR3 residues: CASSQEPVTRAGELFF. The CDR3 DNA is TGCGCCAGCAGCCAAGAACCCGTAACTAGAGCCGGGGAGCTGTTTTTT.

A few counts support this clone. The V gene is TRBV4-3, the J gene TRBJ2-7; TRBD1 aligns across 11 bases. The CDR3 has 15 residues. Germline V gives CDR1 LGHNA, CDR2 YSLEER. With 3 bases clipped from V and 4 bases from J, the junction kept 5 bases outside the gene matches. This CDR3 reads CASSHGDRGKYEQYF. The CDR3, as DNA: TGCGCCAGCAGCCACGGGGACAGGGGGAAGTACGAGCAGTACTTC.

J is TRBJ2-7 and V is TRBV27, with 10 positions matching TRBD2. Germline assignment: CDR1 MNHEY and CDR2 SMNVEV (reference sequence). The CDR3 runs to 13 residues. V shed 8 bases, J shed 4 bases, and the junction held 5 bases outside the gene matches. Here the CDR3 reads CASGLAGAYEQYF. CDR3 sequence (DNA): TGTGCCAGCGGGCTAGCGGGAGCTTACGAGCAGTACTTC.

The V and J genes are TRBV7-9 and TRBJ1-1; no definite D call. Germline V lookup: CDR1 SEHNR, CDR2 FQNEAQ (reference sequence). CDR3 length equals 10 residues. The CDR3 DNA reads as TGTTCCACCCTCCACACTGAAGCTTTCTTT. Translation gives CSTLHTEAFF.

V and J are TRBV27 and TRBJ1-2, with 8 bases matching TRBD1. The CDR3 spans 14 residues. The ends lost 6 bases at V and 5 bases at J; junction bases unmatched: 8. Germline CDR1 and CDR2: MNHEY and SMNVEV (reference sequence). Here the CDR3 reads CASSLRRGRYGYTF. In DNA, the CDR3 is TGTGCCAGCAGCCTTCGCAGGGGGCGGTATGGCTACACCTTC.

The CDR3 DNA reads TGCGCCAGCAGCCAAAGAGGGGGTGTCTACGAGCAGTACTTC. Protein sequence: CASSQRGGVYEQYF. This rearrangement joins TRBV5-1 to TRBJ2-7; possibly TRBD1 for D (6 bases). The CDR3 spans 14 residues. V shed 4 bases and J shed 3 bases, with 14 bases lying between them. The germline V gene has CDR1 SGHRS and CDR2 YFSETQ. The full variable domain, rest sourced from reference TRBV5-1 and TRBJ2-7, is KAGVTQTPRYLIKTRGQQVTLSCSPISGHRSVSWYQQTPGQGLQFLFEYFSETQRNKGNFPGRFSGRQFSNSRSEMNVSTLELGDSALYLCASSQRGGVYEQYFGPGTRLTVT.